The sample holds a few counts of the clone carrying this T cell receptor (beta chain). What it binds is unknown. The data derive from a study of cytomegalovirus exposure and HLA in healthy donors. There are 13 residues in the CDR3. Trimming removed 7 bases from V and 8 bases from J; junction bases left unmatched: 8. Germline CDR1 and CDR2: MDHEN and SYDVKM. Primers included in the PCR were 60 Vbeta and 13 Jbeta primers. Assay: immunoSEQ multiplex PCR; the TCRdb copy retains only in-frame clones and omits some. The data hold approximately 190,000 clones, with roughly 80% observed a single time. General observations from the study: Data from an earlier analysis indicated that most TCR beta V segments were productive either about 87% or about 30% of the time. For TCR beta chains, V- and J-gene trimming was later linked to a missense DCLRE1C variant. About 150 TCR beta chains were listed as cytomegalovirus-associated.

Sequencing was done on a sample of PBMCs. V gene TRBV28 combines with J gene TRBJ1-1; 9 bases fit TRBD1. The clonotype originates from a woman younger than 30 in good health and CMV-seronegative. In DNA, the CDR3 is TGTGCCAGCACTCTCGACAGGGGGAGAGAAGCTTTCTTT. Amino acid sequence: CASTLDRGREAFF.